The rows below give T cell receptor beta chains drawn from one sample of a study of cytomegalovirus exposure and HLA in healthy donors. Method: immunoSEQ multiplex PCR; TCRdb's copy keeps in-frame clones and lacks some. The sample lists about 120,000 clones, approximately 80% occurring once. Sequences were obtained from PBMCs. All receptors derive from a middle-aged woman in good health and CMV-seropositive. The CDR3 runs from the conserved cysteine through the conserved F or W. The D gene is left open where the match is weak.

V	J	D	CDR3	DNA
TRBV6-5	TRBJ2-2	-	CASSYSGRANTGELFF	TGTGCCAGCAGTTACTCGGGCAGGGCGAACACCGGGGAGCTGTTTTTT
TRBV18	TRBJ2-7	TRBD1	CASSPGQSIYEQYF	TGTGCCAGCTCACCGGGACAGAGTATCTACGAGCAGTACTTC
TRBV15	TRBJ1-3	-	CATSPRIPGNTIYF	TGTGCCACCAGCCCCAGGATCCCTGGAAACACCATATATTTT
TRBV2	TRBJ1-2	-	CASNDPRGGDGYTF	TGTGCCAGCAACGACCCCAGGGGAGGGGATGGCTACACCTTC
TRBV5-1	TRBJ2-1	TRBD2	CASSLVSGSEQFF	TGCGCCAGCAGCTTGGTTAGCGGGAGTGAGCAGTTCTTC
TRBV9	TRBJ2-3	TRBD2	CASSVAGGRTDTQYF	TGTGCCAGCAGCGTAGCGGGGGGGCGCACAGATACGCAGTATTTT
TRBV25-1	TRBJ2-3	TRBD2	CASSETRTSGSPDTQYF	TGTGCCAGCAGTGAAACCCGGACTAGCGGGAGCCCAGATACGCAGTATTTT
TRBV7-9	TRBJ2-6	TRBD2	CASSFRGGGRSGANVLTF	TGTGCCAGCAGCTTCCGTGGCGGCGGGAGGTCTGGGGCCAACGTCCTGACTTTC
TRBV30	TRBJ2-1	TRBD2	CACRTSGPYNEQFF	TGTGCCTGCAGAACTAGCGGGCCCTACAATGAGCAGTTCTTC
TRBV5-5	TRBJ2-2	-	CASSLAAGLGTGELFF	TGTGCCAGCAGCTTGGCGGCGGGTCTGGGGACCGGGGAGCTGTTTTTT